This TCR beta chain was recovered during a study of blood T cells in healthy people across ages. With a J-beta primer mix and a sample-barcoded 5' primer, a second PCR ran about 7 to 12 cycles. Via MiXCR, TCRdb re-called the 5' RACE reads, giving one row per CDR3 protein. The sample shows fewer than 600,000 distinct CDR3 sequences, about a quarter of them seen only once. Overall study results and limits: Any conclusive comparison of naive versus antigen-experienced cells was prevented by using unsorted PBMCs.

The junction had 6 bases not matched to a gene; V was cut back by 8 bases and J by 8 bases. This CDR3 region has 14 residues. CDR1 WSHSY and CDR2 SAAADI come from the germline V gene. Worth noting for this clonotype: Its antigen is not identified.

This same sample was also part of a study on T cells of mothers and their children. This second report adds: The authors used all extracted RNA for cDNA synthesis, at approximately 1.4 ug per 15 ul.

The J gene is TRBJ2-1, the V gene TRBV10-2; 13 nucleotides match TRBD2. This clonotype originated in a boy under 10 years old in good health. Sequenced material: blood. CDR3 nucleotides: TGCGCCAGCCGGGGGACTAGCGGGAACTATGAGCAGTTCTTC. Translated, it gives CASRGTSGNYEQFF.